This entry is about one T cell receptor (beta chain). TCRdb reprocessed the RT-PCR reads with MiXCR, giving one entry per CDR3 protein. The sample lists about 960,000 distinct CDR3 sequences, about 20% seen once, with about 6% in the top ten. These data come from a study of patients and donors after allogeneic stem cell transplantation. The CDR3 sequence is 16 residues long. The V gene end was trimmed by 3 bases and the J gene end by 1 base; junction bases not matched to a gene: 5. Germline V gene data show CDR1 as KGHDR and CDR2 as SFDVKD. The source of this sequence is a human donor who was either an allogeneic HSCT recipient or a stem cell or donor lymphocyte infusion donor (not recorded which). It is not recorded whose cells these are; they may come from a transplant donor. The genes are TRBV24-1 and TRBJ2-1; 7 bases match TRBD1. The sequencing sample was made of blood, either unsorted or a sorted T cell fraction (not recorded which). The CDR3: CATSDMGQRSYNEQFF. The CDR3 DNA reads as TGTGCCACCAGTGATATGGGACAGAGGTCCTACAATGAGCAGTTCTTC.